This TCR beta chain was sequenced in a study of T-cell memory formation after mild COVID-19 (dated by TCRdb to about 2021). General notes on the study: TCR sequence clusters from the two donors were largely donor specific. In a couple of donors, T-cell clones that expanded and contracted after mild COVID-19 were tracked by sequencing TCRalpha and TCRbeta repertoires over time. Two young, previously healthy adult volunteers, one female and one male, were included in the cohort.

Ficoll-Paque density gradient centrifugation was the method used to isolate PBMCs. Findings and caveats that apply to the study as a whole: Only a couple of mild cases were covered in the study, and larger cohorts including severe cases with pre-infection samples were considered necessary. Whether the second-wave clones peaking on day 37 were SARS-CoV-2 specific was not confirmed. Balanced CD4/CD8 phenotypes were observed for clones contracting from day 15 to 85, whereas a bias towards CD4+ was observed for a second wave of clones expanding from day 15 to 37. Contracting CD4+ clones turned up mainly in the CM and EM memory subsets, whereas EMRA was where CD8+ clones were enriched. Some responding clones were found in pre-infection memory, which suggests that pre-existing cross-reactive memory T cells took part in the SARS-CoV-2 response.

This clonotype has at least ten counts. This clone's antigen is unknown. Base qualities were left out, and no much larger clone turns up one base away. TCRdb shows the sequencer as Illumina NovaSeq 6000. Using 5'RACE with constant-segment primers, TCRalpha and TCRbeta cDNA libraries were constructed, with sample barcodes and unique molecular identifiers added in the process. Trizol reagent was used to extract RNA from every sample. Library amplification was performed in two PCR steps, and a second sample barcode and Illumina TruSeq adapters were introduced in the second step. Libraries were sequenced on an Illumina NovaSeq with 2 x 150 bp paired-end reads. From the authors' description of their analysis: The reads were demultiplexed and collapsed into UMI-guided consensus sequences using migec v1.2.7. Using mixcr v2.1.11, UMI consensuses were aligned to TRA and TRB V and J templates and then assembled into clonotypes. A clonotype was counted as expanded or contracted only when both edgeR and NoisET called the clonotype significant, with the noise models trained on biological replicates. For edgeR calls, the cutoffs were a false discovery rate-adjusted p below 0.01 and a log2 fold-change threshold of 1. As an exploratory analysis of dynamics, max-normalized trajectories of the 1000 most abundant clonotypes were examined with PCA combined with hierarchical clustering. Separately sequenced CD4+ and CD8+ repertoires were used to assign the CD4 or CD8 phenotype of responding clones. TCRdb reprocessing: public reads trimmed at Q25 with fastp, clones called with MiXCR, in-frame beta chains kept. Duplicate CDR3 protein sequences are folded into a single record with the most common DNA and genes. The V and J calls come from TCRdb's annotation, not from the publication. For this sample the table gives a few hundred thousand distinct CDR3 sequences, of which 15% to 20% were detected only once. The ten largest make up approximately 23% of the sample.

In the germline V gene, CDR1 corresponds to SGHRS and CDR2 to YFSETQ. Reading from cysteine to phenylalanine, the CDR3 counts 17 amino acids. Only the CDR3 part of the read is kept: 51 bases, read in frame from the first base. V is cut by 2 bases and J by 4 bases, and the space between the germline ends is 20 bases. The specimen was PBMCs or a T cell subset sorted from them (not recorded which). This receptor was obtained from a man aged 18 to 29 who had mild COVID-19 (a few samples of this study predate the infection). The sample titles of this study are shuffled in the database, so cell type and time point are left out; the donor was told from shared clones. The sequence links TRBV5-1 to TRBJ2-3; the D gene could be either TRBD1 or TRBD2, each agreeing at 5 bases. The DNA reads TGCGCCAGCAGCTTCCCCCCCGGGACGCAAGGGGCAGATACGCAGTATTTT. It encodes CASSFPPGTQGADTQYF.